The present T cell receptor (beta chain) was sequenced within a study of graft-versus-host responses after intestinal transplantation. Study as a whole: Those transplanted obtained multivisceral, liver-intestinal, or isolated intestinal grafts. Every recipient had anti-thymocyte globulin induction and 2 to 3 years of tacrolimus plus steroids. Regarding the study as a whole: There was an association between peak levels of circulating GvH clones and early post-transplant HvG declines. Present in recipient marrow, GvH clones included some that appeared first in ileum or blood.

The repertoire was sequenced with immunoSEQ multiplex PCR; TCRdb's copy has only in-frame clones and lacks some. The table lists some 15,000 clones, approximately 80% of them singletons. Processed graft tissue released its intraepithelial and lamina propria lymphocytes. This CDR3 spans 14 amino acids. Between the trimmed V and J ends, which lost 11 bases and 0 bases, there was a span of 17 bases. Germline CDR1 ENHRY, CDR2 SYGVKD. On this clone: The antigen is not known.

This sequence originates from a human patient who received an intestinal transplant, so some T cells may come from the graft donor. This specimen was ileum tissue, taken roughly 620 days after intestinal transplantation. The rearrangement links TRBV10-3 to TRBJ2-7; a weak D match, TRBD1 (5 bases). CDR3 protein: CAVRTTLSSYEQYF. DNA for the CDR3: TGTGCCGTTCGGACAACTCTTAGCTCCTACGAGCAGTACTTC.